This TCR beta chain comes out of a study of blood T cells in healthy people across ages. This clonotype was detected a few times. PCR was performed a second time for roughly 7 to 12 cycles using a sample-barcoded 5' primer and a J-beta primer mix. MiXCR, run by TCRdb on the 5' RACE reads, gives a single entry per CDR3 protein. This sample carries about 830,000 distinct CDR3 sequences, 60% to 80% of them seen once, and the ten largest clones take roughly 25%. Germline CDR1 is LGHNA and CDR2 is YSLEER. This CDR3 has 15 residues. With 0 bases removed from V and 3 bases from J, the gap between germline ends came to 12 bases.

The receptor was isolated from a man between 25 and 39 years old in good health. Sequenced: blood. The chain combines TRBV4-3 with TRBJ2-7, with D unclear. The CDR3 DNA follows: TGCGCCAGCAGCCAAGAAAATGCTGACAACTACGAGCAGTACTTC. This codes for CASSQENADNYEQYF.